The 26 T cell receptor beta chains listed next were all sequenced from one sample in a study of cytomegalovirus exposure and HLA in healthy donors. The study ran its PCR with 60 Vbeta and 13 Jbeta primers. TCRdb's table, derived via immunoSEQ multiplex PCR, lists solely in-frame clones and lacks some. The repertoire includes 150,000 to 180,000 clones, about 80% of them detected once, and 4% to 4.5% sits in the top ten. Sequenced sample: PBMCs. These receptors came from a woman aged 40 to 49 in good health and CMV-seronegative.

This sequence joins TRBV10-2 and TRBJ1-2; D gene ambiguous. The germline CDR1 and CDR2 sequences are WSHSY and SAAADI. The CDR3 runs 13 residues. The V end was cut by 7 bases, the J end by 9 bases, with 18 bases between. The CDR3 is CASNGASRKSYTF. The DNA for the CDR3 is TGCGCCAGCAACGGCGCTAGTAGGAAGAGCTACACCTTC.

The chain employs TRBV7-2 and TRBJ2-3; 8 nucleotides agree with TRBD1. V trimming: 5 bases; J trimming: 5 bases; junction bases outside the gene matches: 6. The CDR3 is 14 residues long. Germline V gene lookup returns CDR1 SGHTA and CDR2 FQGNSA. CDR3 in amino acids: CASSLTGGQDTQYF. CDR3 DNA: TGTGCCAGCAGCCTAACAGGGGGTCAAGATACGCAGTATTTT.

The CDR3 is CASNLKGDTEAFF. The CDR3 bases are TGCGCCAGCAACCTTAAGGGAGACACTGAAGCTTTCTTT. The rearrangement uses TRBV5-1 and TRBJ1-1; D is unresolved. V was trimmed by 6 bases and J by 3 bases, leaving 12 bases between them. The CDR3 contains 13 residues. The germline CDR1 and CDR2 sequences are SGHRS and YFSETQ.

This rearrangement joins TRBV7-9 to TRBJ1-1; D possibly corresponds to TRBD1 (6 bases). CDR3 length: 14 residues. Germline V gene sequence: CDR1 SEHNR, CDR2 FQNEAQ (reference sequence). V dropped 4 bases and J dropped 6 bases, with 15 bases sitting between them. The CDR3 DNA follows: TGTGCCAGCAGCTCCTACAGGGATGCGGCTGAAGCTTTCTTT. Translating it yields CASSSYRDAAEAFF.

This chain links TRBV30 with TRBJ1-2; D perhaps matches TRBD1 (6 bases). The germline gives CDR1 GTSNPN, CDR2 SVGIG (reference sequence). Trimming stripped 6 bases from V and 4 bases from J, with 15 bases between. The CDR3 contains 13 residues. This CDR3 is CACWTAGGYGYTF. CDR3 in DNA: TGTGCCTGCTGGACAGCTGGGGGCTATGGCTACACCTTC.

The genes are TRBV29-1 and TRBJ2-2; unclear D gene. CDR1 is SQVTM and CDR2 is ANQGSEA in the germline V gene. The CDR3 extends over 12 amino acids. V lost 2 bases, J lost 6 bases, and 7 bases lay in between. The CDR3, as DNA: TGCAGCGTTGAACAGGCCCCCGGGGAGCTGTTTTTT. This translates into CSVEQAPGELFF.

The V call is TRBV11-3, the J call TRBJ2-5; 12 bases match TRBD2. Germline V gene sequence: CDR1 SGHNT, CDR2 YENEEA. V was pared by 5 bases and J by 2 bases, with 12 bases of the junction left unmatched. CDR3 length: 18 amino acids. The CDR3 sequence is CASSTTLSLAGGQETQYF. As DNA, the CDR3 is TGTGCCAGCAGCACAACCCTCAGCCTAGCGGGGGGGCAAGAGACCCAGTACTTC. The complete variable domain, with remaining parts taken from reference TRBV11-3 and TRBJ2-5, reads EAGVVQSPRYKIIEKKQPVAFWCNPISGHNTLYWYLQNLGQGPELLIRYENEEAVDDSQLPKDRFSAERLKGVDSTLKIQPAELGDSAVYLCASSTTLSLAGGQETQYFGPGTRLLVL.

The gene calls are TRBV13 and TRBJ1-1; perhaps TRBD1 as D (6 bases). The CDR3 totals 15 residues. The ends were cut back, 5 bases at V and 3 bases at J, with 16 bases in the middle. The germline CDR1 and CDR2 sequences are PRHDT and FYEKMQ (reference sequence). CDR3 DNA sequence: TGTGCCAGCAGCCCCGCGGGGGCTAGGGACACTGAAGCTTTCTTT. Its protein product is CASSPAGARDTEAFF.

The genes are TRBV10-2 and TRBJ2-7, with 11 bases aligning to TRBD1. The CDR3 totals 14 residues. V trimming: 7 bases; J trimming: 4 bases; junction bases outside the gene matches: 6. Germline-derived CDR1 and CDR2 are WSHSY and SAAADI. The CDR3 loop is CASTRTGGGYEQYF. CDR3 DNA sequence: TGCGCCAGCACCCGGACAGGGGGCGGTTACGAGCAGTACTTC.

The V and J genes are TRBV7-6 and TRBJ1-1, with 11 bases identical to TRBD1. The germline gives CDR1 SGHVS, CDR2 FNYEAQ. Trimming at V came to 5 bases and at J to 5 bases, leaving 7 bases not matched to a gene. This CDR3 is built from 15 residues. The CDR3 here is CASSMRTGGGTEAFF. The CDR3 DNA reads TGTGCCAGCAGCATGCGGACAGGGGGCGGTACTGAAGCTTTCTTT.

This chain's CDR3 is CAWSVRLGTSLDTQYF. The DNA of the CDR3 is TGTGCCTGGAGTGTACGGCTCGGGACATCCTTAGATACGCAGTATTTT. V usage is TRBV30 and J usage is TRBJ2-3, with D tentatively TRBD1 (6 bases). The V gene lost 0 bases and the J gene lost 5 bases, with 18 bases spanning the gap. CDR3 size: 16 residues. Germline V lookup: CDR1 GTSNPN, CDR2 SVGIG (reference sequence).

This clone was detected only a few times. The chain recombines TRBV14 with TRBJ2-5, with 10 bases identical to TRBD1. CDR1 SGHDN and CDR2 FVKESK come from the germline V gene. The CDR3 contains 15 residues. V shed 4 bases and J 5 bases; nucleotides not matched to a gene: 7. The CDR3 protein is CASSRRTGGRETQYF. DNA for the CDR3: TGTGCCAGCAGCCGTAGGACAGGGGGTCGGGAGACCCAGTACTTC.

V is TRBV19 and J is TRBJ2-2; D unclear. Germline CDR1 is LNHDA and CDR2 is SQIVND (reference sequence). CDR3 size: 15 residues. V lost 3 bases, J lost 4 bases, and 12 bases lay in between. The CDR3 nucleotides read TGTGCCAGTAGTATGGATTGGCTAGGCACCGGGGAGCTGTTTTTT. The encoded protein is CASSMDWLGTGELFF.

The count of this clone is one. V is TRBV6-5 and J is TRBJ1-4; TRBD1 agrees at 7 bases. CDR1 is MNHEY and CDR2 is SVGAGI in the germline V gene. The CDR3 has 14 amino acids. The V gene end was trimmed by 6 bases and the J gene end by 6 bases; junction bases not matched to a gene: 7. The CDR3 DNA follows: TGTGCCAGCAGAAACGACAGGGTCGATGAAAAACTGTTTTTT. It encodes CASRNDRVDEKLFF.

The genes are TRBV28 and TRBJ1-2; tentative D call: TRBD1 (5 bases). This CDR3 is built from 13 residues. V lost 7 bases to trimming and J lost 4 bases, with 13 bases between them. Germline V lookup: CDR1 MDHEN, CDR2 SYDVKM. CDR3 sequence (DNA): TGTGCCAGCACCTCCCCTCAGGGCTATGGCTACACCTTC. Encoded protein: CASTSPQGYGYTF.

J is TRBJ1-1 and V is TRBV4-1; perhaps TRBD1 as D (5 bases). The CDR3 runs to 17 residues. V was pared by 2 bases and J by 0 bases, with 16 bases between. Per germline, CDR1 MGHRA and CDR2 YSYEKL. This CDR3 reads CASSQRRGGRVNTEAFF. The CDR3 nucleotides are TGCGCCAGCAGCCAAAGGAGGGGCGGGAGGGTGAACACTGAAGCTTTCTTT.

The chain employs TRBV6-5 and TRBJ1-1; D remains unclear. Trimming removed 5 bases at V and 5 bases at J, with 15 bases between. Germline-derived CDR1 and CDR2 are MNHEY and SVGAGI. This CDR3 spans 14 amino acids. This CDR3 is CASSPLNGETEAFF. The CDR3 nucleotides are TGTGCCAGCAGTCCCTTAAACGGGGAGACTGAAGCTTTCTTT.

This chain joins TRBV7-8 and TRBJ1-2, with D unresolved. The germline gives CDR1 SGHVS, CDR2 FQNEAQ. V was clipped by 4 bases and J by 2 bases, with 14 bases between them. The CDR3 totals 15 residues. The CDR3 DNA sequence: TGTGCCAGCAGCTCCCACACCACCACCAACTATGGCTACACCTTC. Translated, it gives CASSSHTTTNYGYTF.

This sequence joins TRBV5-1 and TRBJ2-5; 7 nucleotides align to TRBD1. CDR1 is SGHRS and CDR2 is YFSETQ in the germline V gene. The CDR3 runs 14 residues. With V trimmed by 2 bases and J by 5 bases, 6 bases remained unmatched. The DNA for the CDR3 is TGCGCCAGCAGCTTTCAGGGGGTGGAGGAGACCCAGTACTTC. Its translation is CASSFQGVEETQYF.

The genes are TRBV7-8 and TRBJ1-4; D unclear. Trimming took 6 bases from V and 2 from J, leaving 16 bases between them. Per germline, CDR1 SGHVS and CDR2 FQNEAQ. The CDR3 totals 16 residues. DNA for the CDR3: TGTGCCAGCAGTCTCCACGGTAGACACACTAATGAAAAACTGTTTTTT. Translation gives CASSLHGRHTNEKLFF.

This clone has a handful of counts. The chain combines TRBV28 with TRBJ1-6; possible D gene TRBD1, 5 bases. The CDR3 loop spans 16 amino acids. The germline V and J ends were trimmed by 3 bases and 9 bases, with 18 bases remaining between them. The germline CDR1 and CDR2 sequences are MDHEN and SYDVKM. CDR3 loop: CASSFGGEEVSSPLHF. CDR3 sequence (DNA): TGTGCCAGCAGTTTCGGAGGGGAGGAGGTGAGTTCACCCCTCCACTTT.

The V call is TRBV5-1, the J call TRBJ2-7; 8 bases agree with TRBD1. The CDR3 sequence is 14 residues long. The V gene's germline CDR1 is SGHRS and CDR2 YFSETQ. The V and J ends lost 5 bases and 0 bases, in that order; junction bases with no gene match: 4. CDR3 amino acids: CASRDGTGSYEQYF. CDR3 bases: TGCGCCAGCAGGGATGGGACAGGCTCCTACGAGCAGTACTTC.

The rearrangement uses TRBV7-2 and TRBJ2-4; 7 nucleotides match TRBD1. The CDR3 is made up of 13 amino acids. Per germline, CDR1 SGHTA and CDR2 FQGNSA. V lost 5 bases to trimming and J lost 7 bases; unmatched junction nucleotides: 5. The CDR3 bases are TGTGCCAGCAGCCCAGGCAGGGGGAACATTCAGTACTTC. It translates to CASSPGRGNIQYF. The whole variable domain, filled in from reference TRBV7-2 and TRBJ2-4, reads GAGVSQSPSNKVTEKGKDVELRCDPISGHTALYWYRQSLGQGLEFLIYFQGNSAPDKSGLPSDRFSAERTGGSVSTLTIQRTQQEDSAVYLCASSPGRGNIQYFGAGTRLSVL.

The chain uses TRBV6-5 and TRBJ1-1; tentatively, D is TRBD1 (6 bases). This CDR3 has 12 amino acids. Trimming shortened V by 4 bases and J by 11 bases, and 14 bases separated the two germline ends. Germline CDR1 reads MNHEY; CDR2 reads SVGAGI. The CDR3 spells CASSSMDSRAFF. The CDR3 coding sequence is TGTGCCAGCAGTTCCATGGACAGTAGGGCTTTCTTT.

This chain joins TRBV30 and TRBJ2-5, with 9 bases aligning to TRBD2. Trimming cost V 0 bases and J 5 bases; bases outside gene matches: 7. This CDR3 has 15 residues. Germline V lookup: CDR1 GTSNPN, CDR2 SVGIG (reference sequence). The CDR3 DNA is TGTGCCTGGAGTGTAATCGCGGGAGGGCTGGAGACCCAGTACTTC. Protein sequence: CAWSVIAGGLETQYF.

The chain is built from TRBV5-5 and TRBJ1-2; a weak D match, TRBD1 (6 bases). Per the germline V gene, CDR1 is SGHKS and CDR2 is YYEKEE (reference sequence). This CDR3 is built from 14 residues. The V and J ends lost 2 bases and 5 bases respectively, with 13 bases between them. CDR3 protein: CASSLDPQGYGYTF. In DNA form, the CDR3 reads TGTGCCAGCAGCTTAGATCCCCAGGGGTATGGCTACACCTTC.